These 11 T cell receptor beta chains originate from one sample sequenced in a study of shared clonotypes between healthy human individuals. Assay: immunoSEQ multiplex PCR; the TCRdb copy retains only in-frame clones and omits some. The sample shows 980,000 or so clones, 76% of them seen only once. Source material: memory CD4+ T cells sorted from blood. Subset specified: CD45RA-negative fraction. The receptors originated from a man aged 18 to 29 in good health.

This clone was seen more than once but under ten times. This sequence joins TRBV18 and TRBJ2-7; possibly TRBD1 for D (5 bases). The CDR3 extends over 15 amino acids. Trimming took 3 bases from V and 0 from J, leaving 12 bases between them. Germline assignment: CDR1 KGHSH and CDR2 LQKENI. In DNA form, the CDR3 reads TGTGCCAGCTCACCTCATCCGACAGCCTCCTACGAGCAGTACTTC. Protein: CASSPHPTASYEQYF.

The chain combines TRBV2 with TRBJ2-7; 10 bases fit TRBD2. With V trimmed by 6 bases and J by 0 bases, 5 bases remained unmatched. The CDR3 spans 15 residues. Germline CDR1 SNHLY, CDR2 FYNNEI. The CDR3 DNA reads as TGTGCCAGCAGGGTACTAGCGGGGCACTCCTACGAGCAGTACTTC. Its translation: CASRVLAGHSYEQYF.

This clone was counted many times. This sequence joins TRBV4-1 and TRBJ2-5, with TRBD2 matching over 10 bases. This CDR3 is 17 amino acids long. Germline V gene lookup returns CDR1 MGHRA and CDR2 YSYEKL. V dropped 4 bases and J dropped 3; count of bases not matched to a gene: 11. CDR3 nucleotide sequence: TGCGCCAGCAGCCCGATTAAACGGACTAGCGGAGAAGAGACCCAGTACTTC. This sequence encodes CASSPIKRTSGEETQYF.

This chain links TRBV5-4 with TRBJ1-2; D unclear. With 0 bases removed from V and 2 bases from J, the gap between germline ends came to 8 bases. Germline-derived CDR1 and CDR2 are SGHNT and YYREEE (reference sequence). The CDR3 runs to 14 residues. The CDR3, as DNA: TGTGCCAGCAGCTTGGCGACCCGGAACTATGGCTACACCTTC. Translation: CASSLATRNYGYTF.

The chain combines TRBV5-1 with TRBJ2-3; 10 bases match TRBD2. The length of the CDR3 is 16 residues. With 4 bases clipped from V and 0 bases from J, the junction kept 5 bases outside the gene matches. The V gene's germline CDR1 is SGHRS and CDR2 YFSETQ. The CDR3: CASSPGLAKSTDTQYF. The CDR3 region has the DNA TGCGCCAGCAGCCCGGGACTAGCGAAGAGCACAGATACGCAGTATTTT.

The V call is TRBV5-4, the J call TRBJ2-3; D is perhaps TRBD1 (5 bases). Trimming shortened V by 0 bases and J by 4 bases, and 15 bases separated the two germline ends. This CDR3 is 16 amino acids long. Per the germline V gene, CDR1 is SGHNT and CDR2 is YYREEE (reference sequence). The CDR3 reads CASSLGGRVGPDTQYF. The CDR3, as DNA: TGTGCCAGCAGCTTGGGGGGCAGGGTGGGCCCAGATACGCAGTATTTT.

The chain is built from TRBV2 and TRBJ2-4, with TRBD1 identical over 7 bases. The CDR3 is 12 amino acids. Per the germline V gene, CDR1 is SNHLY and CDR2 is FYNNEI. Trimming at V came to 11 bases and at J to 7 bases, leaving 8 bases not matched to a gene. The chain's CDR3 is CAGSRDSNIQYF. The CDR3 DNA reads as TGTGCCGGAAGCAGGGACAGCAACATTCAGTACTTC.

This chain links TRBV7-2 with TRBJ2-2, with 9 bases matching TRBD1. Losses at the gene ends were 6 bases for V and 0 bases for J; bases not matched to a gene: 2. Germline V gives CDR1 SGHTA, CDR2 FQGNSA. The CDR3 loop spans 15 amino acids. This CDR3 is CASRWTGANTGELFF. The CDR3 bases are TGTGCCAGCAGGTGGACAGGGGCGAACACCGGGGAGCTGTTTTTT.

The V call is TRBV30, the J call TRBJ1-1, with 9 positions matching TRBD1. The germline V gene has CDR1 GTSNPN and CDR2 SVGIG (reference sequence). J gave up 3 bases and V 4 bases, and 6 bases lay outside the gene matches. The CDR3 runs to 14 residues. The CDR3 region is CAWTRDRVDTEAFF. The CDR3 nucleotides are TGTGCCTGGACTAGGGACAGGGTGGACACTGAAGCTTTCTTT.

This chain links TRBV4-3 with TRBJ2-7; TRBD2 matches 7 bases. The trim removed 0 bases at V and 0 bases at J, leaving 11 bases unmatched. The CDR3 is 18 amino acids. Germline-derived CDR1 and CDR2 are LGHNA and YSLEER. CDR3 sequence (DNA): TGCGCCAGCAGCCAAGATCTCCCCTCCGCTAGCGGCTCCTACGAGCAGTACTTC. Its translation: CASSQDLPSASGSYEQYF.

CDR3 region: CASSPDGTVNSPLHF. CDR3 DNA sequence: TGCGCCAGTAGCCCAGACGGGACAGTTAATTCACCCCTCCACTTT. This sequence joins TRBV5-1 and TRBJ1-6, with 7 positions matching TRBD1. CDR1 and CDR2 from the germline V gene are SGHRS and YFSETQ. Trimming took 8 bases from V and 6 from J; bases not matched to a gene: 11. This CDR3 spans 15 amino acids.